This TCR beta chain was identified during a study of shared clonotypes between healthy human individuals. Germline loops: CDR1 SGHDT, CDR2 YYEEEE. This CDR3 spans 15 amino acids. V was shortened by 4 bases and J by 5 bases, with 16 bases between the two germline ends. Repertoires were generated with immunoSEQ multiplex PCR, while TCRdb's copy carries only in-frame clones and drops some. The table shows about 1 million clones, with about 75% occurring only once. The source is a man between 18 and 29 years old in good health. This chain uses TRBV5-6 with TRBJ1-5; weak D call: TRBD1 (5 bases). The sequencing sample was made of memory CD4+ T cells sorted from blood. Subset described: CD45RA-negative fraction. CDR3 nucleotide sequence: TGTGCCAGCAGCCCACGGGGCCAGCGTGATCAGCCCCAGCATTTT. As protein: CASSPRGQRDQPQHF.